One T cell receptor (beta chain) is described in this entry. This clonotype was found once. The antigen this receptor binds is unknown. It has no much larger one-base neighbor in the sample; base qualities were not kept. One read yields weak evidence. Data came from an Illumina NovaSeq 6000. cDNA libraries for TCRalpha and TCRbeta were prepared by 5'RACE using constant-segment primers, with sample barcodes and unique molecular identifiers added. RNA was extracted from every sample with Trizol reagent. Libraries were amplified in two PCR steps, with a second sample barcode and Illumina TruSeq adapters added in the second step. Libraries were sequenced on an Illumina NovaSeq with 2 x 150 bp paired-end reads. The authors processed their data as follows. The reads were demultiplexed and collapsed into UMI-guided consensus sequences using migec v1.2.7. Using mixcr v2.1.11, UMI consensuses were aligned to TRA and TRB V and J templates and then assembled into clonotypes. A clonotype was counted as expanded or contracted only when both edgeR and NoisET called the clonotype significant, with the noise models trained on biological replicates. edgeR calls used a false discovery rate-adjusted p below 0.01 and a log2 fold-change threshold of 1. PCA with hierarchical clustering of max-normalized trajectories of the 1000 most abundant clonotypes was used as exploratory dynamics analysis. The CD4 or CD8 phenotype of responding clones was assigned using the separately sequenced CD4+ and CD8+ repertoires. The public reads were reanalyzed by TCRdb: fastp trimming at Q25, MiXCR alignment, in-frame beta chains only. Duplicate CDR3 protein sequences are folded into a single record with the most common DNA and genes. Clone size and V and J calls follow TCRdb, not the original study. This sample comprises 150,000 to 200,000 distinct CDR3 sequences, 9.5% to 13% of them detected only once. Roughly 3.8% of the sample is in the top ten clones.

Ficoll-Paque density gradient centrifugation was the method used to isolate PBMCs. The sample comes from a study of T-cell memory formation after mild COVID-19 (dated by TCRdb to about 2021). For the study in its entirety: TCR sequence clusters from the two donors were found to be largely donor specific. The cohort comprised two young, previously healthy adult volunteers, one female and one male. Longitudinal TCRalpha and TCRbeta repertoire sequencing tracked T-cell clones expanding and contracting after mild COVID-19 in a couple of donors. Study-level results and caveats: Contracting CD4+ clones were located mainly in the CM and EM memory subsets, whereas CD8+ clones were found to be enriched in EMRA. Balanced CD4/CD8 phenotypes were observed for clones contracting from day 15 to 85, whereas a bias towards CD4+ was observed for a second wave of clones expanding from day 15 to 37. Some responding clones were detected in pre-infection memory, suggesting pre-existing cross-reactive memory T cells joined the SARS-CoV-2 response. The second-wave clones that peaked on day 37 were not confirmed to be SARS-CoV-2 specific. Only two mild cases were covered by the study, and larger cohorts that include severe cases with pre-infection samples were considered necessary.

Via the germline V gene (reference sequence), CDR1 is DFQATT and CDR2 SNEGSKA. Including cysteine and phenylalanine, the CDR3 has 15 amino acids. CDR3 DNA is the only sequence kept; it has 45 bases, read in frame from the first base. V has 5 bases trimmed and J has 2 bases trimmed; junction bases matching no gene number 9. The chain is encoded by TRBV20-1 joined to TRBJ2-5, and 9 junction bases match TRBD2. The receptor comes from a man aged 18 to 30 who had mild COVID-19 (a few samples of this study predate the infection). The sample titles of this study are shuffled in the database, so cell type and time point are left out; the donor was told from shared clones. The source material was PBMCs or a T cell subset sorted from them (not recorded which). The nucleotides read TGCAGTGCTGATGGGGCTAGCGGGAAACAAGAGACCCAGTACTTC. This translates into CSADGASGKQETQYF.